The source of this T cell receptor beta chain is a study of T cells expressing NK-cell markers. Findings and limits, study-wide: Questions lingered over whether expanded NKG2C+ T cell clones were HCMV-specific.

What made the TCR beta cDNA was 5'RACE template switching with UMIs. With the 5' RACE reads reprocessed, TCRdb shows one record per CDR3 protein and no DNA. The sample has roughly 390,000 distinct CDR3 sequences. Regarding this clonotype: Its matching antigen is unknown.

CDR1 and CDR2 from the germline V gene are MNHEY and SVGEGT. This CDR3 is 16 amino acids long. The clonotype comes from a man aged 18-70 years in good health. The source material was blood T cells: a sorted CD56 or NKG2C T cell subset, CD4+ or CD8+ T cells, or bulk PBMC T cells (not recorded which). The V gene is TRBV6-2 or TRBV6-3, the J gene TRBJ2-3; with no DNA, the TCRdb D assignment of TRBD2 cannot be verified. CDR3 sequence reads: CASRPDPSGHTDTQYF.